Sequencing of this T cell receptor (beta chain) was carried out in a study of OX40 agonist ivuxolimab in advanced cancers. The overall study: The patients got ivuxolimab, which is an agonistic anti-OX40 (CD134) antibody. Treatment received earlier with anti-PD-1, anti-PD-L1 or anti-CTLA-4 agents was allowed, and 40% had some. General study points: Certain nonresponders additionally had low normalized T-cell clonal expansion.

The V and J ends lost 8 bases and 1 base, in that order; junction bases with no gene match: 2. CDR3 size: 13 residues. The germline gives CDR1 SNHLY, CDR2 FYNNEI. Method: immunoSEQ multiplex PCR; TCRdb's copy keeps in-frame clones and lacks some. The table records 75,000 to 95,000 clones, roughly 90% of them present only once. As for this clone: Its antigen is undetermined.

The rearrangement uses TRBV2 and TRBJ2-3, with 8 positions matching TRBD2. This TCR derives from an adult with an advanced solid tumor such as melanoma, head and neck, liver or kidney cancer. Sequenced here: CD4+ or CD8+ T cells sorted from blood, sampled in a trial of the OX40 agonist ivuxolimab. The CDR3 DNA is TGTGCCAGCCGAGCGGGGGGCACAGATACGCAGTATTTT. It specifies CASRAGGTDTQYF.